These 27 T cell receptor beta chains originate from one sample sequenced in a study of CD8 T cells in Susac syndrome. RNA, at about 0.45 to 1 ug, was reverse transcribed with random hexamers. TCRdb recomputed calls from the immunoSEQ multiplex PCR reads with MiXCR, one row per CDR3 protein. The table records roughly 200,000 distinct CDR3 sequences, roughly 95% of them present only once. Input material: CD8+ T cells from PBMCs. Receptors were obtained from a human donor with multiple sclerosis.

V and J are TRBV27 and TRBJ2-3, with D possibly being TRBD2 (7 bases). CDR1 and CDR2 (germline): MNHEY, SMNVEV (reference sequence). V shed 5 bases and J shed 6 bases, with 18 bases lying between them. The CDR3 is 15 residues long. CDR3 region: CASSIEGGLSDTQYF. The CDR3 DNA follows: TGTGCCAGCAGTATCGAGGGGGGGCTCTCGGATACGCAGTATTTT.

The V call is TRBV28, the J call TRBJ2-3; D unresolved. The germline V gene encodes CDR1 MDHEN and CDR2 SYDVKM. The CDR3 runs to 14 residues. V gave up 5 bases and J gave up 1 base, with 10 bases separating them. Written as DNA, the CDR3 is TGTGCCAGCAGTCCAGGCGGACGCACAGATACGCAGTATTTT. Protein sequence: CASSPGGRTDTQYF.

The rearrangement joins TRBV3-1 to TRBJ2-1, with D possibly matching TRBD1 (5 bases). CDR3 length equals 15 residues. V was trimmed by 3 bases and J by 0 bases, leaving 9 bases between them. Germline V lookup: CDR1 LGHDT, CDR2 YNNKEL (reference sequence). The CDR3 bases are TGTGCCAGCAGCCAGGGGCCAAGCTCCTACAATGAGCAGTTCTTC. This sequence encodes CASSQGPSSYNEQFF.

This chain links TRBV10-3 with TRBJ2-1; D gene uncertain. The CDR3 extends over 15 amino acids. The germline gives CDR1 ENHRY, CDR2 SYGVKD. V lost 6 bases and J 2 bases, leaving 14 bases between the germline ends. Here the CDR3 reads CAIRLDPDPYNEQFF. The CDR3 nucleotides read TGTGCCATCAGACTTGATCCGGACCCCTACAATGAGCAGTTCTTC.

This chain links TRBV28 with TRBJ2-7, with D hard to call. The CDR3 consists of 13 residues. V was shortened by 6 bases and J by 5 bases, with 14 bases between the two germline ends. Per germline, CDR1 MDHEN and CDR2 SYDVKM. As DNA, the CDR3 is TGTGCCAGCAGCCCTTGGGGTGGGAACGAGCAGTACTTC. This codes for CASSPWGGNEQYF.

This clonotype was found a few times. The chain is built from TRBV2 and TRBJ2-1; 8 bases line up with TRBD2. V dropped 7 bases and J dropped 0; count of bases not matched to a gene: 2. CDR3 length equals 14 residues. Germline V gene lookup returns CDR1 SNHLY and CDR2 FYNNEI. In DNA, the CDR3 is TGTGCCAGCAAGGCGGGGGGCTCCTACAATGAGCAGTTCTTC. Its protein product is CASKAGGSYNEQFF.

This chain links TRBV6-5 with TRBJ2-1, with TRBD2 matching 14 bases. Germline V gives CDR1 MNHEY, CDR2 SVGAGI. CDR3 length equals 16 residues. The V segment lost 4 bases and the J segment 5 bases; nucleotides outside the gene matches: 4. In nucleotides, the CDR3 is TGTGCCAGCAGTTCCCCGACTAGCGGGGGGGACAATGAGCAGTTCTTC. This sequence encodes CASSSPTSGGDNEQFF.

This sequence joins TRBV15 and TRBJ2-5; 9 nucleotides align to TRBD1. Germline trimming cut 4 bases from V and 6 bases from J; bases unmatched to any gene: 6. CDR3 size: 14 residues. CDR1 is LNHNV, CDR2 YYDKDF, per germline (reference sequence). The DNA for the CDR3 is TGTGCCACCAGCACGGGACAGGGAGGGCAGACCCAGTACTTC. Encoded protein: CATSTGQGGQTQYF.

This chain connects TRBV5-6 to TRBJ2-7; D may be TRBD2 (7 bases). Trimming removed 4 bases from V and 3 bases from J, with 14 bases in between. CDR1 is SGHDT, CDR2 YYEEEE, per germline. The CDR3 runs to 14 residues. The CDR3 coding sequence is TGTGCCAGCAGCCAAACAGGGACTAACTACGAGCAGTACTTC. Amino acid sequence: CASSQTGTNYEQYF.

V is TRBV12-3 or TRBV12-4 and J is TRBJ1-5, with D perhaps matching TRBD1 (5 bases). The germline V and J ends were trimmed by 3 bases and 7 bases, with 22 bases remaining between them. The CDR3 length is 17 residues. The CDR3 coding sequence is TGTGCCAGCAGTTTTGGTCTGAGAAGGGTAGAGGGGCAGCCCCAGCATTTT. Translated, it gives CASSFGLRRVEGQPQHF.

The CDR3 protein is CASSPSGTYNEQFF. CDR3 nucleotides: TGTGCCAGCAGTCCTAGCGGGACCTACAATGAGCAGTTCTTC. The genes are TRBV12-3 or TRBV12-4 and TRBJ2-1; 9 bases line up with TRBD2. Trimming removed 5 bases from V and 2 bases from J; junction bases left unmatched: 1. The CDR3 loop spans 14 amino acids.

V usage is TRBV6-1 and J usage is TRBJ2-7; a possible D gene is TRBD1 (6 bases). The CDR3 is made up of 17 amino acids. Germline lookup yields CDR1 MNHNS and CDR2 SASEGT. V lost 6 bases and J lost 0, with 21 bases in between. CDR3 protein: CASRDGLWTDSSYEQYF. CDR3 in DNA: TGTGCCAGCAGAGATGGTCTCTGGACGGACAGCTCCTACGAGCAGTACTTC.

This chain connects TRBV29-1 to TRBJ2-2; TRBD1 agrees at 10 bases. The CDR3 has 15 amino acids. Germline V gives CDR1 SQVTM, CDR2 ANQGSEA. V lost 4 bases and J lost 5; bases outside the gene matches: 7. This chain's CDR3 is CSVVGTGVRTGELFF. Here the CDR3 DNA reads TGCAGCGTTGTAGGGACAGGGGTGAGGACCGGGGAGCTGTTTTTT.

This clonotype was seen a handful of times. The chain employs TRBV7-9 and TRBJ2-1; D assignment may be TRBD1 or TRBD2 (5 bases each). Germline V gene sequence: CDR1 SEHNR, CDR2 FQNEAQ (reference sequence). The V end lost 4 bases, the J end lost 4 bases, and 8 bases lay between the germline ends. CDR3 length equals 13 residues. The CDR3 reads CASSSGTYNEQFF. DNA for the CDR3: TGTGCCAGCAGCTCCGGGACGTACAATGAGCAGTTCTTC.

The chain is built from TRBV6-5 and TRBJ2-1; 11 nucleotides align to TRBD2. The germline V gene encodes CDR1 MNHEY and CDR2 SVGAGI. V lost 1 base and J lost 5; bases outside the gene matches: 7. This CDR3 is built from 17 residues. The CDR3 spells CASSYYATSGMNNEQFF. CDR3 nucleotide sequence: TGTGCCAGCAGTTACTATGCGACTAGCGGGATGAACAATGAGCAGTTCTTC.

The rearrangement joins TRBV7-8 to TRBJ2-5; D is perhaps TRBD1 (5 bases). Deletions cut 5 bases from V and 3 bases from J, with 10 bases between. In germline, CDR1 is SGHVS, CDR2 FQNEAQ. This CDR3 has 13 residues. The CDR3 sequence is CASSHGREETQYF. CDR3 nucleotide sequence: TGTGCCAGCAGCCACGGCAGGGAAGAGACCCAGTACTTC.

The rearrangement joins TRBV3-1 to TRBJ2-7; 11 bases fit TRBD2. V dropped 0 bases and J dropped 0; count of bases not matched to a gene: 4. The V gene's germline CDR1 is LGHDT and CDR2 YNNKEL (reference sequence). The CDR3 is 17 residues long. CDR3 sequence: CASSQERLAGGSYEQYF. DNA of the CDR3: TGTGCCAGCAGCCAAGAGCGGCTAGCGGGAGGCTCCTACGAGCAGTACTTC.

The chain links TRBV27 to TRBJ1-1, with D uncertain. CDR3 length equals 13 residues. Trimming stripped 4 bases from V and 1 base from J, with 7 bases between. The germline gives CDR1 MNHEY, CDR2 SMNVEV (reference sequence). The CDR3 sequence: CASSYGQNTEAFF. The CDR3 DNA follows: TGTGCCAGCAGTTATGGCCAGAACACTGAAGCTTTCTTT.

This chain links TRBV28 with TRBJ1-1; D is possibly TRBD1 (5 bases). Trimming cost V 2 bases and J 3 bases, with 10 bases left between them. CDR1 is MDHEN, CDR2 SYDVKM, per germline. The CDR3 is 14 residues long. The DNA for the CDR3 is TGTGCCAGCAGTTTAAAGGGGCGGGACACTGAAGCTTTCTTT. This gives the protein CASSLKGRDTEAFF.

The V call is TRBV6-5, the J call TRBJ1-5; unclear D gene. The CDR3 runs to 13 residues. Between the trimmed V and J ends, which lost 4 bases and 1 base, there was a span of 5 bases. Germline V gene sequence: CDR1 MNHEY, CDR2 SVGAGI. The CDR3 is CASSLMSNQPQHF. CDR3 in DNA: TGTGCCAGCAGTTTAATGAGCAATCAGCCCCAGCATTTT.

V gene TRBV29-1 combines with J gene TRBJ1-1; 11 bases match TRBD1. Germline V gene data show CDR1 as SQVTM and CDR2 as ANQGSEA. The CDR3 sequence is 13 residues long. J gave up 2 bases and V 4 bases, and 0 bases lay outside the gene matches. The CDR3 DNA reads as TGCAGCGTTGGGACAGGGGGCAACACTGAAGCTTTCTTT. This encodes CSVGTGGNTEAFF.

The chain links TRBV29-1 to TRBJ2-7; TRBD1 aligns across 11 bases. CDR1 is SQVTM and CDR2 is ANQGSEA in the germline V gene. This CDR3 spans 12 amino acids. The V segment lost 7 bases and the J segment 3 bases; nucleotides outside the gene matches: 2. In nucleotides, the CDR3 is TGCAGCGGCGGGACAGGGGGCTACGAGCAGTACTTC. It yields the protein CSGGTGGYEQYF.

The chain has TRBV28 and TRBJ2-1, with 10 bases that match TRBD2. The CDR3 is made up of 15 amino acids. V was pared by 5 bases and J by 7 bases, with 8 bases of the junction left unmatched. CDR1 and CDR2 from the germline V gene are MDHEN and SYDVKM. The CDR3 sequence: CASSATSGIVNEQFF. In DNA, the CDR3 is TGTGCCAGCAGTGCCACTAGCGGGATCGTTAATGAGCAGTTCTTC. The whole variable domain, filled in from reference TRBV28 and TRBJ2-1, reads DVKVTQSSRYLVKRTGEKVFLECVQDMDHENMFWYRQDPGLGLRLIYFSYDVKMKEKGDIPEGYSVSREKKERFSLILESASTNQTSMYLCASSATSGIVNEQFFGPGTRLTVL.

This rearrangement joins TRBV12-3 or TRBV12-4 to TRBJ2-7; the D gene is possibly TRBD2 (5 bases). Between the trimmed V and J ends, which lost 5 bases and 2 bases, there was a span of 16 bases. This CDR3 is built from 15 residues. DNA of the CDR3: TGTGCCAGCAGTCCGAGCGGTGGGAAAGCCTACGAGCAGTACTTC. Its translation: CASSPSGGKAYEQYF.

The V call is TRBV15, the J call TRBJ2-7; the D is unclear. CDR1 is LNHNV and CDR2 is YYDKDF in the germline V gene (reference sequence). The CDR3 has 13 residues. Trimming left V 9 bases short and J 2 bases short, with 14 bases between. The CDR3 nucleotides read TGTGCCACTCGGCCCTCGTCCGCCTACGAGCAGTACTTC. Protein: CATRPSSAYEQYF.

This clonotype was recorded once. This CDR3 reads CASSAGTDQETQYF. The CDR3 DNA is TGTGCCAGCAGTGCGGGGACAGACCAAGAGACCCAGTACTTC. This chain connects TRBV2 to TRBJ2-5, with 7 bases aligning to TRBD1. Germline-derived CDR1 and CDR2 are SNHLY and FYNNEI. V lost 4 bases to trimming and J lost 0 bases; unmatched junction nucleotides: 2. This CDR3 is 14 amino acids long.

The chain is built from TRBV12-3 or TRBV12-4 and TRBJ2-1; TRBD2 matches 7 bases. J gave up 10 bases and V 6 bases, and 3 bases lay outside the gene matches. This CDR3 is 11 amino acids long. For the CDR3, the DNA is TGTGCCAGCAGCCCAGCGGGAGAGCAGTTCTTC. It encodes CASSPAGEQFF.